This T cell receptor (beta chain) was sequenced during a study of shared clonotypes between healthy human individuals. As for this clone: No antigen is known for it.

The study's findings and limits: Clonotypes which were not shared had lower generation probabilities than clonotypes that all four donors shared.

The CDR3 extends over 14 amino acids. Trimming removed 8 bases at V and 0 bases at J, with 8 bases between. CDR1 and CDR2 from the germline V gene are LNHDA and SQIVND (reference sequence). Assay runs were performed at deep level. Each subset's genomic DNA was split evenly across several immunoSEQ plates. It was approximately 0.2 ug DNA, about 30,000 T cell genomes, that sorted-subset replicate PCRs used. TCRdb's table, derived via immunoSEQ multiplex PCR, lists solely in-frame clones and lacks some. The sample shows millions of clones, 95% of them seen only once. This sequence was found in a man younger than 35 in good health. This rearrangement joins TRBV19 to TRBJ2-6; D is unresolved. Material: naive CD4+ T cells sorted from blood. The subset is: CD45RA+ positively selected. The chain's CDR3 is CASQQLSGANVLTF. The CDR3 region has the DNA TGTGCCAGTCAACAACTCTCTGGGGCCAACGTCCTGACTTTC.